This T cell receptor beta chain was sequenced for a study of cytomegalovirus exposure and HLA in healthy donors. Remarks on this clone: Antigen unknown. The sample holds other DNA sequences that translate to the same CDR3.

Germline CDR1 reads MGHDK; CDR2 reads SYGVNS. V lost 2 bases, J lost 4 bases, and 6 bases lay in between. The CDR3 runs to 13 residues. Study results and limitations: Cytomegalovirus status was reportedly diagnosed by the classifier with high sensitivity and specificity. A later analysis found first-cohort TCR clusters tended to co-occur in the approximately 110 validation repertoires.

Some clones are missing from TCRdb's copy, which holds only in-frame ones; the method was immunoSEQ multiplex PCR. The table records about 280,000 clones, over 75% of them present only once. The specimen sequenced was PBMCs. This chain uses TRBV25-1 with TRBJ1-5; D unresolved. The sequence derives from a woman aged 18-29 years in good health and CMV-seronegative. Here the CDR3 reads CASSEPGNQPQHF. The DNA for the CDR3 is TGTGCCAGCAGTGAACCGGGAAATCAGCCCCAGCATTTT. Drawing the rest from reference TRBV25-1 and TRBJ1-5, the complete variable domain is EADIYQTPRYLVIGTGKKITLECSQTMGHDKMYWYQQDPGMELHLIHYSYGVNSTEKGDLSSESTVSRIRTEHFPLTLESARPSHTSQYLCASSEPGNQPQHFGDGTRLSIL.